These 18 T cell receptor beta chains originate from one sample sequenced in a study of CD8+ T cells in alopecia areata. Treatment noted: oral pan-JAK inhibitor, 5-10 mg twice daily. Reverse transcription of extracted RNA yielded cDNA, which provided the sequencing template. Clones were read by immunoSEQ multiplex PCR, and TCRdb kept only the in-frame ones, dropping some. The repertoire holds about 210,000 clones, with around three fifths as singletons. The source material was CD4+ T cells sorted from blood, sampled at week 4, from a patient treated with tofacitinib. These receptors all stem from a human donor with alopecia areata.

This clone has only a few counts. The junction differs from germline at one of its ends, possibly a read error. The V gene is TRBV7-9, the J gene TRBJ1-2; TRBD1 matches at 7 bases. The germline V gene has CDR1 SEHNR and CDR2 FQNEAQ (reference sequence). The CDR3 loop spans 12 amino acids. The chain's CDR3 is CASSHQDRLLAF. DNA of the CDR3: TGTGCCAGCAGCCATCAGGACAGGCTTCTAGCCTTC.

This clone came up a few times. J is TRBJ2-4 and V is TRBV15; 8 bases fit TRBD1. With 4 bases clipped from V and 7 bases from J, the junction kept 6 bases outside the gene matches. The V gene's germline CDR1 is LNHNV and CDR2 YYDKDF (reference sequence). CDR3 size: 14 residues. The CDR3 region is CATSTLGQVNIQYF. The CDR3, as DNA: TGTGCCACCAGCACCCTGGGACAGGTCAACATTCAGTACTTC.

J is TRBJ1-2 and V is TRBV29-1; 11 bases are a match to TRBD1. Germline trimming cut 6 bases from V and 7 bases from J; bases unmatched to any gene: 7. The germline gives CDR1 SQVTM, CDR2 ANQGSEA. The CDR3 length is 13 residues. The CDR3 coding sequence is TGCAGCGTCGCCGGGACAGGGGGGGTTGGCTACACCTTC. It specifies CSVAGTGGVGYTF.

The V call is TRBV30, the J call TRBJ2-7; 10 bases map to TRBD2. The germline gives CDR1 GTSNPN, CDR2 SVGIG (reference sequence). CDR3 length equals 17 residues. The ends lost 0 bases at V and 2 bases at J; junction bases unmatched: 10. The CDR3 DNA sequence: TGTGCCTGGAGTGTACTGTTGCTAGCGGGGGAGACCTACGAGCAGTACTTC. Its protein is CAWSVLLLAGETYEQYF.

The rearrangement joins TRBV11-2 to TRBJ2-4; D gene unclear. The CDR3 totals 12 residues. V lost 0 bases and J 9 bases, leaving 6 bases between the germline ends. CDR1 SGHAT and CDR2 FQNNGV come from the germline V gene. CDR3 nucleotide sequence: TGTGCCAGCAGCTTAGATCTTGGCATTCAGTACTTC. It encodes CASSLDLGIQYF.

The genes are TRBV7-8 and TRBJ1-1; the D gene is possibly TRBD1 (6 bases). V gave up 2 bases and J gave up 0 bases, with 7 bases separating them. The CDR3 contains 14 residues. Germline lookup yields CDR1 SGHVS and CDR2 FQNEAQ. CDR3 bases: TGTGCCAGCAGCTTACAGGGGTTGAACACTGAAGCTTTCTTT. It yields the protein CASSLQGLNTEAFF.

The chain recombines TRBV29-1 with TRBJ2-6, with D hard to call. Trimming removed 3 bases from V and 3 bases from J, with 6 bases in between. The germline CDR1 and CDR2 sequences are SQVTM and ANQGSEA. The length of the CDR3 is 13 residues. CDR3 residues: CSVDLGGANVLTF. The CDR3 region has the DNA TGCAGCGTTGATTTAGGTGGGGCCAACGTCCTGACTTTC.

The chain carries TRBV9 and TRBJ1-2; TRBD1 is a possible D gene (5 bases). The germline V and J ends were trimmed by 3 bases and 4 bases, with 10 bases remaining between them. CDR3 size: 13 residues. Per germline, CDR1 SGDLS and CDR2 YYNGEE. CDR3: CASSGGLIYGYTF. The CDR3 region has the DNA TGTGCCAGCAGCGGGGGACTGATCTATGGCTACACCTTC. The full variable domain, completed using reference TRBV9 and TRBJ1-2, is DSGVTQTPKHLITATGQRVTLRCSPRSGDLSVYWYQQSLDQGLQFLIQYYNGEERAKGNILERFSAQQFPDLHSELNLSSLELGDSALYFCASSGGLIYGYTFGSGTRLTVV.

About this clone: One end of the junction fails to match germline, which may point to a read error. The rearrangement links TRBV5-1 to TRBJ2-7; TRBD1 or TRBD2 may be the D gene (5 bases each). This CDR3 has 16 residues. Germline lookup yields CDR1 SGHRS and CDR2 YFSETQ. The CDR3 protein is CASTLVPNGGFTEQYF. The CDR3 DNA reads as TGCGCCAGCACCTTGGTCCCCAATGGGGGATTTACGGAGCAGTACTTC.

This clone came up once. The V call is TRBV29-1, the J call TRBJ1-2; D is ambiguous. Germline loops: CDR1 SQVTM, CDR2 ANQGSEA. Trimming removed 4 bases at V and 6 bases at J, with 21 bases between. This CDR3 comprises 15 residues. CDR3 in amino acids: CSVGGAYTRENGYTF. The CDR3 DNA reads TGCAGCGTTGGTGGTGCGTATACTCGAGAGAATGGCTACACCTTC.

J is TRBJ2-2 and V is TRBV4-3; D remains ambiguous. Germline lookup yields CDR1 LGHNA and CDR2 YSLEER. The CDR3 totals 17 residues. With 0 bases removed from V and 0 bases from J, the gap between germline ends came to 11 bases. The CDR3 DNA is TGCGCCAGCAGCCAAGAACTTAGTTCACCGAACACCGGGGAGCTGTTTTTT. It encodes CASSQELSSPNTGELFF.

CDR3 sequence reads: CASSKDSNQPQHF. CDR3 coding DNA: TGCGCCAGCAGTAAAGATAGCAATCAGCCCCAGCATTTT. V gene TRBV5-1 combines with J gene TRBJ1-5; D unclear. Germline V CDR1 and CDR2: SGHRS, YFSETQ. CDR3 length equals 13 residues. Trimming shortened V by 5 bases and J by 0 bases, and 6 bases separated the two germline ends.

The chain uses TRBV5-1 and TRBJ2-3; D gene uncertain. The CDR3 has 13 amino acids. The ends were cut back, 4 bases at V and 2 bases at J, with 8 bases in the middle. Germline values: CDR1 SGHRS, CDR2 YFSETQ. The CDR3 coding sequence is TGCGCCAGCAGCCGTCCTCCCACAGATACGCAGTATTTT. It yields the protein CASSRPPTDTQYF.

This clone was picked up a small number of times. Being one base from a much bigger clone, this may be a read error. Other DNA sequences of this sample code for an identical CDR3. The chain uses TRBV5-4 and TRBJ1-2, with 11 bases fitting TRBD1. The CDR3 is 16 residues long. Germline V CDR1 and CDR2: SGHNT, YYREEE (reference sequence). V gave up 4 bases and J gave up 8 bases; unmatched junction bases: 13. Here the CDR3 DNA reads TGTGCCAGCAGCCAAGATAGGACAGGGGGCGGTGAAGGCTACACCTTC. As protein: CASSQDRTGGGEGYTF.

This chain connects TRBV4-1 to TRBJ2-7; D is unresolved. The germline CDR1 and CDR2 sequences are MGHRA and YSYEKL. Trimming took 0 bases from V and 2 from J, leaving 17 bases between them. The CDR3 sequence is 17 residues long. The CDR3 nucleotides read TGCGCCAGCAGCCAAGAAACACAGTCCGAGGCACCCTACGAGCAGTACTTC. This codes for CASSQETQSEAPYEQYF.

The rearrangement uses TRBV11-2 and TRBJ2-5; D may match TRBD1 or TRBD2 (5 bases each). The germline CDR1 and CDR2 sequences are SGHAT and FQNNGV. V gave up 1 base and J gave up 4 bases, with 10 bases separating them. The CDR3 extends over 14 amino acids. The CDR3 DNA is TGTGCCAGCAGCTTAGTTTGGGGGAGAGAGACCCAGTACTTC. Translation gives CASSLVWGRETQYF.

The chain links TRBV5-1 to TRBJ2-7, with 9 bases aligning to TRBD1. The junction had 8 bases not matched to a gene; V was cut back by 2 bases and J by 5 bases. Germline CDR1 is SGHRS and CDR2 is YFSETQ. The length of the CDR3 is 15 residues. CDR3 nucleotides: TGCGCCAGCAGCTTCTTGGGGACAGGGTGGGACGAGCAGTACTTC. Amino acid sequence: CASSFLGTGWDEQYF.

The chain has TRBV7-2 and TRBJ1-5, with D hard to call. The V and J ends lost 5 bases and 3 bases respectively, with 14 bases between them. CDR3 size: 15 residues. Per germline, CDR1 SGHTA and CDR2 FQGNSA. CDR3 nucleotides: TGTGCCAGCAGCCTCGGGCCCGGGTTCAATCAGCCCCAGCATTTT. This codes for CASSLGPGFNQPQHF.